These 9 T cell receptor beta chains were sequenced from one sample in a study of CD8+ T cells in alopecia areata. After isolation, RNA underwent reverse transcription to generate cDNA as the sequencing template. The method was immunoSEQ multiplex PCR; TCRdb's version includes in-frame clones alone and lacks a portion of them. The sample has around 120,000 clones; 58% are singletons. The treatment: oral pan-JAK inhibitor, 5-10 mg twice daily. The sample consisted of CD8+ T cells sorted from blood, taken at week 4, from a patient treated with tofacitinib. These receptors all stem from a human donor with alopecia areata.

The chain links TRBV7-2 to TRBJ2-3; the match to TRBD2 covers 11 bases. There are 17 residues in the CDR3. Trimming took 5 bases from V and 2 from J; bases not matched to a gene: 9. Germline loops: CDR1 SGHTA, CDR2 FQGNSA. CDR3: CASSPKLAGEYTDTQYF. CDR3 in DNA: TGTGCCAGCAGCCCGAAACTAGCGGGGGAGTACACAGATACGCAGTATTTT. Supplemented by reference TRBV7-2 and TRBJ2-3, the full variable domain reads GAGVSQSPSNKVTEKGKDVELRCDPISGHTALYWYRQSLGQGLEFLIYFQGNSAPDKSGLPSDRFSAERTGGSVSTLTIQRTQQEDSAVYLCASSPKLAGEYTDTQYFGPGTRLTVL.

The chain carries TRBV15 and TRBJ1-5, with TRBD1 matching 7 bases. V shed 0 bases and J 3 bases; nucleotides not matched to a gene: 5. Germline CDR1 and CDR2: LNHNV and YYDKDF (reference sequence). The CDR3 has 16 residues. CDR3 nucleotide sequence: TGTGCCACCAGCAGAGAACAGGGGTTTTACAATCAGCCCCAGCATTTT. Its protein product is CATSREQGFYNQPQHF.

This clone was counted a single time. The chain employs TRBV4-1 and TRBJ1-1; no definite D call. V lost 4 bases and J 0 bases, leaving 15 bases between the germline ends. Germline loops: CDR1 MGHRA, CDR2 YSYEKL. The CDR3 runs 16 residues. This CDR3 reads CASSPHSGPMNTEAFF. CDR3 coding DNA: TGCGCCAGCAGCCCTCACAGTGGTCCAATGAACACTGAAGCTTTCTTT.

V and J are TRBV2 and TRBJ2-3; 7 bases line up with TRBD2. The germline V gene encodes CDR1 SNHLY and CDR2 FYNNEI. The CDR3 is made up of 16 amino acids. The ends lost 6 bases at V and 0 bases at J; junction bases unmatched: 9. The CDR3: CASRDVAGGSTDTQYF. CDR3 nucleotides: TGTGCCAGCAGGGACGTAGCGGGCGGGAGCACAGATACGCAGTATTTT.

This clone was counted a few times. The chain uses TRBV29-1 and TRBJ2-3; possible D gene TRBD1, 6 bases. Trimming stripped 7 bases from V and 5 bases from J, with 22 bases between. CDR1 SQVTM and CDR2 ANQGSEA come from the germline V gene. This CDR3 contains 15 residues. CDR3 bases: TGCAGCGCTTCGTACCGCGACAGGCCTCGAGATACGCAGTATTTT. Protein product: CSASYRDRPRDTQYF.

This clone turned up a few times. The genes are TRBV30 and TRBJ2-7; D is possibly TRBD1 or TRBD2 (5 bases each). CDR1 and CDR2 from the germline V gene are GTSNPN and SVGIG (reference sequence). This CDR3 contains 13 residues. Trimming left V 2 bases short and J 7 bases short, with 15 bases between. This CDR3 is CAWSMGPGAEQYF. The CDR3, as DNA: TGTGCCTGGAGTATGGGACCCGGTGCAGAGCAGTACTTC.

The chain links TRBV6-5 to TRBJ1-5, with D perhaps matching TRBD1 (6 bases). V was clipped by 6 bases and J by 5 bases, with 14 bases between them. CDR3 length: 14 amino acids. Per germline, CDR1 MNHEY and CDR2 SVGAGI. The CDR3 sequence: CASSPGQTYQPQHF. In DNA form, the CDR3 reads TGTGCCAGCAGCCCAGGACAGACATATCAGCCCCAGCATTTT.

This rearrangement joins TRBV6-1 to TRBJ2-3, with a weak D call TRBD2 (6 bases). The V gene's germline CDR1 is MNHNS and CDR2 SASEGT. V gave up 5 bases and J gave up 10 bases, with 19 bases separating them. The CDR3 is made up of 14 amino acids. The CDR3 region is CASSSLGGAEPQYF. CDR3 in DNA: TGTGCCAGCAGTTCTCTCGGGGGAGCGGAGCCGCAGTATTTT.

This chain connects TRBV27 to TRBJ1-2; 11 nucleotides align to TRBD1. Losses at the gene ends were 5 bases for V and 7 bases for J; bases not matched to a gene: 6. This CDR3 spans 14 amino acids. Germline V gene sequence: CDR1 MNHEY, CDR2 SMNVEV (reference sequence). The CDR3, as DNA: TGTGCCAGCAGTCTCGGACAGGGGGCGCGTGGCTACACCTTC. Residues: CASSLGQGARGYTF.